Sequencing of this TCR beta chain was carried out in a study of T cells in Graves' hyperthyroidism and ophthalmopathy. The CDR3 contains 12 residues. Trimming removed 3 bases at V and 10 bases at J, with 7 bases between. TCR beta CDR3 regions were amplified from RNA. Using the HTBI primer set, a first-round RT-PCR was run on the TCR CDR3. Each CDR3 protein is one row after TCRdb ran MiXCR on the multiplex PCR reads. The table includes around 300,000 distinct CDR3 sequences, roughly an eighth detected once. Sequenced material: blood. V usage is TRBV12-3 or TRBV12-4 and J usage is TRBJ1-6; D remains unclear. This clonotype originated in a woman between 35 and 50 years old with Graves' hyperthyroidism. CDR3 coding DNA: TGTGCCAGCAGTTTGTTAGGCTCACCCCTCCACTTT. This codes for CASSLLGSPLHF.